Below are 20 T cell receptor beta chains sequenced from a single sample in a study of blood T cell repertoires in COVID-19. Clones were read by immunoSEQ multiplex PCR, and TCRdb kept only the in-frame ones, dropping some. The sample holds a few hundred thousand clones; over 75% are singletons and the top ten take 10%. The specimen sequenced was peripheral blood. Receptors were obtained from a woman aged 70-85 years with COVID-19, enrolled during active disease.

The rearrangement links TRBV2 to TRBJ1-1, with 7 bases lining up with TRBD1. The trim removed 7 bases at V and 5 bases at J, leaving 7 bases unmatched. This CDR3 has 13 residues. The V gene's germline CDR1 is SNHLY and CDR2 FYNNEI. Here the CDR3 reads CASTENRGTEAFF. The CDR3 DNA follows: TGTGCCAGCACCGAGAACAGGGGTACTGAAGCTTTCTTT.

The chain carries TRBV5-6 and TRBJ2-7, with 10 nucleotides matching TRBD2. The CDR3 spans 15 residues. With V trimmed by 3 bases and J by 2 bases, 5 bases remained unmatched. Germline CDR1 SGHDT, CDR2 YYEEEE. This chain's CDR3 is CASSSGLADPYEQYF. Written as DNA, the CDR3 is TGTGCCAGCAGCTCTGGACTAGCGGATCCCTACGAGCAGTACTTC.

The chain employs TRBV6-4 and TRBJ2-7, with D perhaps TRBD2 (5 bases). Trimming took 5 bases from V and 5 from J, leaving 13 bases between them. Germline V CDR1 and CDR2: MRHNA, SNTAGT. This CDR3 contains 13 residues. The CDR3: CASSREPWDEQYF. DNA of the CDR3: TGTGCCAGCAGTAGGGAGCCCTGGGACGAGCAGTACTTC.

J is TRBJ2-7 and V is TRBV28, with D tentatively TRBD2 (7 bases). Germline lookup yields CDR1 MDHEN and CDR2 SYDVKM. This CDR3 spans 15 amino acids. V was trimmed by 8 bases and J by 0 bases, leaving 17 bases between them. The CDR3 loop reads CASGGAFGVSYEQYF. In DNA form, the CDR3 reads TGTGCCAGCGGGGGGGCTTTTGGAGTCTCCTACGAGCAGTACTTC.

The chain has TRBV11-2 and TRBJ2-2; D not resolved. CDR1 is SGHAT, CDR2 FQNNGV, per germline. V lost 1 base to trimming and J lost 8 bases, with 2 bases between them. The CDR3 loop spans 11 amino acids. The CDR3 region is CASSLVGELFF. CDR3 nucleotide sequence: TGTGCCAGCAGCTTAGTAGGGGAGCTGTTTTTT.

The chain joins TRBV28 to TRBJ2-7; 10 bases agree with TRBD1. Germline V gene sequence: CDR1 MDHEN, CDR2 SYDVKM. The CDR3 sequence is 15 residues long. Trimming took 7 bases from V and 3 from J; bases not matched to a gene: 9. The CDR3 DNA reads TGTGCCAGCAAGGACAGGGGGAGATCCTACTACGAGCAGTACTTC. Protein product: CASKDRGRSYYEQYF. The full variable domain, with the rest looked up from reference TRBV28 and TRBJ2-7, is DVKVTQSSRYLVKRTGEKVFLECVQDMDHENMFWYRQDPGLGLRLIYFSYDVKMKEKGDIPEGYSVSREKKERFSLILESASTNQTSMYLCASKDRGRSYYEQYFGPGTRLTVT.

This clone was observed a few times. V gene TRBV2 combines with J gene TRBJ2-5; 7 bases agree with TRBD1. Germline trimming cut 6 bases from V and 3 bases from J; bases unmatched to any gene: 7. CDR3 length: 14 residues. Germline values: CDR1 SNHLY, CDR2 FYNNEI. The CDR3 is CASRLGTAKETQYF. The DNA for the CDR3 is TGTGCCAGCAGACTCGGGACAGCTAAAGAGACCCAGTACTTC. Complete variable domain (other parts from reference TRBV2 and TRBJ2-5): EPEVTQTPSHQVTQMGQEVILRCVPISNHLYFYWYRQILGQKVEFLVSFYNNEISEKSEIFDDQFSVERPDGSNFTLKIRSTKLEDSAMYFCASRLGTAKETQYFGPGTRLLVL.

The CDR3 here is CASSQDRRTSGQYF. CDR3 nucleotides: TGTGCCAGCAGCCAAGATCGAAGGACTAGCGGGCAGTACTTC. The rearrangement uses TRBV3-1 (or the pseudogene TRBV3-2) and TRBJ2-5, with 11 bases identical to TRBD2. Germline V gene lookup returns CDR1 LGHDT and CDR2 YNNKEL (reference sequence). This CDR3 has 14 amino acids. V shed 0 bases and J 11 bases; nucleotides not matched to a gene: 5.

This sequence joins TRBV18 and TRBJ1-3; possible D gene TRBD1, 5 bases. There are 15 residues in the CDR3. Trimming removed 3 bases at V and 5 bases at J, with 14 bases between. Germline V gene lookup returns CDR1 KGHSH and CDR2 LQKENI. CDR3 DNA: TGTGCCAGCTCACCGGCAGGGCTGGGCAGAAACACCATATATTTT. Protein sequence: CASSPAGLGRNTIYF.

The sample holds a few counts of this clone. The genes are TRBV4-3 and TRBJ2-3; 8 bases match TRBD2. With 0 bases clipped from V and 0 bases from J, the junction kept 8 bases outside the gene matches. Germline values: CDR1 LGHNA, CDR2 YSLEER. This CDR3 region has 18 residues. The CDR3 DNA reads as TGCGCCAGCAGCCAAGATTCTATGGCTAGCGGGAGCACAGATACGCAGTATTTT. Amino acid sequence: CASSQDSMASGSTDTQYF.

The chain carries TRBV19 and TRBJ2-7; the match to TRBD1 covers 8 bases. Germline lookup yields CDR1 LNHDA and CDR2 SQIVND (reference sequence). The CDR3 covers 13 residues. V was clipped by 6 bases and J by 2 bases; unmatched bases: 3. For the CDR3, the DNA is TGTGCCAGTAGAAGACAGGGGACCTACGAGCAGTACTTC. Protein: CASRRQGTYEQYF.

The rearrangement uses TRBV28 and TRBJ2-7; no firm D call. The CDR3 extends over 14 amino acids. The V and J ends lost 3 bases and 3 bases respectively, with 12 bases between them. Germline CDR1 and CDR2: MDHEN and SYDVKM. CDR3: CASSFTESLYEQYF. CDR3 sequence (DNA): TGTGCCAGCAGTTTTACCGAGTCCCTCTACGAGCAGTACTTC.

This clone was seen ten or more times. This chain links TRBV28 with TRBJ2-2, with TRBD1 as a possible D gene (6 bases). The V end was cut by 7 bases, the J end by 4 bases, with 19 bases between. This CDR3 comprises 16 residues. Germline CDR1 reads MDHEN; CDR2 reads SYDVKM. CDR3 in amino acids: CASNDLSTGFTGELFF. The CDR3 nucleotides are TGTGCCAGCAACGATTTATCCACAGGGTTCACCGGGGAGCTGTTTTTT. Drawing the rest from reference TRBV28 and TRBJ2-2, the complete variable domain is DVKVTQSSRYLVKRTGEKVFLECVQDMDHENMFWYRQDPGLGLRLIYFSYDVKMKEKGDIPEGYSVSREKKERFSLILESASTNQTSMYLCASNDLSTGFTGELFFGEGSRLTVL.

The chain combines TRBV29-1 with TRBJ1-1; possibly TRBD1 for D (5 bases). Trimming pared 4 bases from V and 1 base from J, leaving 10 bases between. Looked up from germline, CDR1 is SQVTM and CDR2 is ANQGSEA. The CDR3 loop spans 13 amino acids. This CDR3 is CSVARQRNTEAFF. DNA for the CDR3: TGCAGCGTTGCGCGACAGAGGAACACTGAAGCTTTCTTT.

Details on this clone: Additional DNA sequences in this sample encode the identical CDR3. The rearrangement links TRBV6-4 to TRBJ2-1; D may be TRBD2 (6 bases). Trimming took 3 bases from V and 4 from J, leaving 7 bases between them. This CDR3 comprises 13 residues. Germline values: CDR1 MRHNA, CDR2 SNTAGT. CDR3 in amino acids: CASSDGGYNEQFF. As DNA, the CDR3 is TGTGCCAGCAGTGATGGAGGGTACAATGAGCAGTTCTTC.

The table lists this clone with a few counts. This sequence joins TRBV29-1 and TRBJ2-1; a possible D gene is TRBD1 (6 bases). V was pared by 3 bases and J by 6 bases, with 9 bases between. Germline V gene sequence: CDR1 SQVTM, CDR2 ANQGSEA. The CDR3 length is 12 residues. CDR3 nucleotide sequence: TGCAGCGTTGAGGGCAGGGGCAATGAGCAGTTCTTC. Translating gives CSVEGRGNEQFF.

The chain is built from TRBV9 and TRBJ1-1; D gene unclear. The CDR3 spans 13 residues. Trimming left V 3 bases short and J 5 bases short, with 11 bases between. Looked up from germline, CDR1 is SGDLS and CDR2 is YYNGEE. Written as DNA, the CDR3 is TGTGCCAGCAGCGCATTTATCTATACTGAAGCTTTCTTT. Amino acids: CASSAFIYTEAFF.

The chain combines TRBV7-3 with TRBJ2-1; D might be TRBD2 (5 bases). The germline V gene encodes CDR1 SGHTA and CDR2 FQGTGA. The CDR3 sequence is 15 residues long. The V end lost 4 bases, the J end lost 8 bases, and 18 bases lay between the germline ends. The CDR3 DNA is TGTGCCAGCAGCTCTGGCGGGCTAGCCGGGGATGAGCAGTTCTTC. The encoded protein is CASSSGGLAGDEQFF.

The J gene is TRBJ1-3, the V gene TRBV29-1; 8 nucleotides match TRBD1. Germline assignment: CDR1 SQVTM and CDR2 ANQGSEA. After removal of 7 bases from V and 0 bases from J, the junction contained 5 bases not matched to a gene. This CDR3 region has 14 residues. CDR3 in amino acids: CSAGQANSGNTIYF. The CDR3 nucleotides are TGCAGCGCGGGACAGGCGAACTCTGGAAACACCATATATTTT.

The chain recombines TRBV11-3 with TRBJ2-7, with a tentative D call TRBD1 (5 bases). From germline, CDR1 is SGHNT and CDR2 YENEEA. The CDR3 runs 14 residues. Trimming left V 5 bases short and J 2 bases short, with 13 bases between. The CDR3 sequence is CASSPMTVPYEQYF. Written as DNA, the CDR3 is TGTGCCAGCAGCCCCATGACAGTACCCTACGAGCAGTACTTC.